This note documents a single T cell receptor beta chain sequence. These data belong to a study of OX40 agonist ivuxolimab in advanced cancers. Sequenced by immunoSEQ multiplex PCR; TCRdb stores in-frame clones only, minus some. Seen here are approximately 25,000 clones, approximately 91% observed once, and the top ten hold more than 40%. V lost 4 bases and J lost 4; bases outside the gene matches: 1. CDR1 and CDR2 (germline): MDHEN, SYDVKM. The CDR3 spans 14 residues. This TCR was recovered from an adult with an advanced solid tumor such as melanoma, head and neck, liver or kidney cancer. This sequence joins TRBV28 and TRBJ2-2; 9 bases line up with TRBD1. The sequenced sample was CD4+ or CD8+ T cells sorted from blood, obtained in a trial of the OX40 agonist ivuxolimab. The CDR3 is CASSSGQGTGELFF. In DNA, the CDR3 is TGTGCCAGCAGTTCGGGACAGGGCACCGGGGAGCTGTTTTTT.